This T cell receptor (beta chain) is drawn from a study of blood T cell repertoires in COVID-19. V was clipped by 4 bases and J by 1 base, with 22 bases between them. This CDR3 region has 18 residues. Germline V CDR1 and CDR2: SGDLS, YYNGEE. How the authors handled the data: Scientists estimated how many nucleated cells there were by amplifying reference gene primers. Assay: immunoSEQ multiplex PCR; the TCRdb copy retains only in-frame clones and omits some. V and J calls and clone size follow that table, whereas D and trimming were derived from the DNA. Altogether approximately 480,000 clones are present, 80% to 90% being singletons, with the ten largest covering 0.9%.

V is TRBV9 and J is TRBJ2-3; TRBD2 is a possible D gene (7 bases). The receptor comes from a man younger than 35 with COVID-19, enrolled during active disease. The sequencing sample was made of peripheral blood. The CDR3 sequence: CASSHFGGRGGGTDTQYF. DNA for the CDR3: TGTGCCAGCAGCCACTTTGGCGGGAGAGGGGGGGGCACAGATACGCAGTATTTT.